This TCR beta chain originates from a study of blood T cells in healthy people across ages. The V gene lost 5 bases and the J gene lost 2 bases, with 7 bases spanning the gap. The length of the CDR3 is 12 residues. The germline gives CDR1 SQVTM, CDR2 ANQGSEA. Combining a sample-barcoded 5' primer with a J-beta primer mix, a second PCR ran for about 6 to 11 cycles. MiXCR, applied by TCRdb to the 5' RACE reads, yields one record per CDR3 protein. The table has some 790,000 distinct CDR3 sequences, roughly 26% seen once. Material for sequencing was blood. The receptor's source is a woman aged 80 or older in good health. The chain is built from TRBV29-1 and TRBJ1-5; the D is unclear. CDR3 in DNA: TGCAGCGTTCGGGAAGGCAATCAGCCCCAGCATTTT. Translating gives CSVREGNQPQHF. The variable domain in full, completed from reference TRBV29-1 and TRBJ1-5, reads SAVISQKPSRDICQRGTSLTIQCQVDSQVTMMFWYRQQPGQSLTLIATANQGSEATYESGFVIDKFPISRPNLTFSTLTVSNMSPEDSSIYLCSVREGNQPQHFGDGTRLSIL.